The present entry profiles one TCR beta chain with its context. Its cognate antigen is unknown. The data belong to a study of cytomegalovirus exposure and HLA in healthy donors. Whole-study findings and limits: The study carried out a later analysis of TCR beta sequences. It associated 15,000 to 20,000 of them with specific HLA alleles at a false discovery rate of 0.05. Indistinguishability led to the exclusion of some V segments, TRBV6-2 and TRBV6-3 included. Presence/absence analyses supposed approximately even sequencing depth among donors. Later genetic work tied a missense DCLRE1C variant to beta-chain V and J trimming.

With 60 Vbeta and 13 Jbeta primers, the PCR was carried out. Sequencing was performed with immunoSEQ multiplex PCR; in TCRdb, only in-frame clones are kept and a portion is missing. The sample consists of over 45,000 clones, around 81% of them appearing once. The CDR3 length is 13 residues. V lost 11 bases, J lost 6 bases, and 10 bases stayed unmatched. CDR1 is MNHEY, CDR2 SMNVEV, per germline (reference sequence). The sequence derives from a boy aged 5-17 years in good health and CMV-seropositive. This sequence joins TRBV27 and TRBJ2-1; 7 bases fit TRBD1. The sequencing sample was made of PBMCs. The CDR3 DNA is TGTGCCCAGGCGAGGGACAGCCTCAATGAGCAGTTCTTC. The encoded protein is CAQARDSLNEQFF.